This is a list of T cell receptor beta chains from one sample in a study of cytomegalovirus exposure and HLA in healthy donors. Profiled with immunoSEQ multiplex PCR; TCRdb holds only in-frame clones, not every one. The sample table sets out tens of thousands of clones. The sample consisted of PBMCs. These receptors were obtained from a woman aged 25 to 45 in good health and CMV-seronegative. CDR3s include the opening cysteine and the closing phenylalanine or tryptophan. The D gene is left open where the match is weak.

V gene: TRBV19; D gene: TRBD1; J gene: TRBJ1-4; CDR3 DNA: TGTGCCAGTAGTATTTGGGACAGGGATGAAAAACTGTTTTTT; CDR3 protein: CASSIWDRDEKLFF
V gene: TRBV19; D gene: TRBD1; J gene: TRBJ1-2; CDR3 DNA: TGTGCCAGTAGTATAGATGAGGGGGCTCGCGGCTACACCTTC; CDR3 protein: CASSIDEGARGYTF
V gene: TRBV7-9; D gene: -; J gene: TRBJ2-3; CDR3 DNA: TGTGCCAGCAGCTTAGACAGGGCTGATACGCAGTATTTT; CDR3 protein: CASSLDRADTQYF
V gene: TRBV30; D gene: TRBD1; J gene: TRBJ2-7; CDR3 DNA: TGTGCCTGGTCCCGGGACAGGGGCTACGAGCAGTACTTC; CDR3 protein: CAWSRDRGYEQYF
V gene: TRBV4-2; D gene: -; J gene: TRBJ1-4; CDR3 DNA: TGTGCCAGCAGCCCCCGGCACAGGATGGCTAATGAAAAACTGTTTTTT; CDR3 protein: CASSPRHRMANEKLFF
V gene: TRBV7-2; D gene: TRBD1; J gene: TRBJ1-2; CDR3 DNA: TGTGCCAGCAGCTCCGACAGGGGGAGCTATGGCTACACCTTC; CDR3 protein: CASSSDRGSYGYTF
V gene: TRBV14; D gene: -; J gene: TRBJ2-7; CDR3 DNA: TGTGCCAGCAGCTCCCCGACTCCTTCTAGGGGATACGAGCAGTACTTC; CDR3 protein: CASSSPTPSRGYEQYF
V gene: TRBV6-5; D gene: -; J gene: TRBJ1-3; CDR3 DNA: TGTGCCAGCAGTTATAAAGGGGCTGGAAACACCATATATTTT; CDR3 protein: CASSYKGAGNTIYF
V gene: TRBV5-1; D gene: -; J gene: TRBJ2-2; CDR3 DNA: TGCGCCAGCAGCTTGGGCCTGGAGTTCACCGGGGAGCTGTTTTTT; CDR3 protein: CASSLGLEFTGELFF
V gene: TRBV18; D gene: -; J gene: TRBJ1-4; CDR3 DNA: TGTGCCAGCACCACCGGGCTAGGAGGCGAAAAACTGTTTTTT; CDR3 protein: CASTTGLGGEKLFF
V gene: TRBV30; D gene: TRBD1; J gene: TRBJ1-2; CDR3 DNA: TGTGCCGGGGACAGGGTTTCCTATGGCTACACCTTC; CDR3 protein: CAGDRVSYGYTF
V gene: TRBV5-1; D gene: TRBD1; J gene: TRBJ2-2; CDR3 DNA: TGCGCCAGCAGCGTACCCGGGACAGGGATAAACACCGGGGAGCTGTTTTTT; CDR3 protein: CASSVPGTGINTGELFF
V gene: TRBV5-6; D gene: -; J gene: TRBJ2-1; CDR3 DNA: TGTGCCAGCAGCCCGCAGCGATACTACAATGAGCAGTTCTTC; CDR3 protein: CASSPQRYYNEQFF
V gene: TRBV19; D gene: -; J gene: TRBJ2-1; CDR3 DNA: TGTGCCAGTAGTTCTAGCGTGAACAATGAGCAGTTCTTC; CDR3 protein: CASSSSVNNEQFF
V gene: TRBV25-1; D gene: -; J gene: TRBJ2-7; CDR3 DNA: TGTGCCAGCAGTGTTACTACTACGGATTACGAGCAGTACTTC; CDR3 protein: CASSVTTTDYEQYF
V gene: TRBV5-1; D gene: -; J gene: TRBJ2-4; CDR3 DNA: TGCGCCAGCAGCTCAGGGAACATTCAGTACTTC; CDR3 protein: CASSSGNIQYF
V gene: TRBV7-9; D gene: -; J gene: TRBJ2-1; CDR3 DNA: TGTGCCAGCAGCCCCCCTTGGGGGGAAGGGGAAAATGAGCAGTTCTTC; CDR3 protein: CASSPPWGEGENEQFF
V gene: TRBV6-5; D gene: -; J gene: TRBJ1-2; CDR3 DNA: TGTGCCAGCAGTACTCTCCCCTCCGATGGCTACACCTTC; CDR3 protein: CASSTLPSDGYTF